These 10 T cell receptor beta chains share one sample of origin, sequenced in a study of shared clonotypes between healthy human individuals. This table comes from immunoSEQ multiplex PCR, and its TCRdb copy is limited to in-frame clones, with some not included. The sample contains around 2,000,000 clones, around 95% of which appear only once. Specimen: naive CD4+ T cells sorted from blood. Specified subset: CD45RA+ positively selected. These receptors came from a man aged 18-30 years in good health.

The rearrangement uses TRBV28 and TRBJ1-5; D gene unclear. Trimming pared 1 base from V and 0 bases from J, leaving 10 bases between. Germline values: CDR1 MDHEN, CDR2 SYDVKM. This CDR3 is built from 16 residues. CDR3 in DNA: TGTGCCAGCAGTTTATTGGCGCGGATTAGCAATCAGCCCCAGCATTTT. Residues: CASSLLARISNQPQHF.

This clone was detected many times. One junction end disagrees with the germline gene, perhaps due to a read error. The V gene is TRBV2, the J gene TRBJ2-7; 7 nucleotides line up with TRBD1. The CDR3 consists of 13 residues. Germline values: CDR1 SNHLY, CDR2 FYNNEI. CDR3: CASSAVDRPLKHF. The CDR3, as DNA: TGTGCCAGCAGTGCCGTGGACAGGCCCCTGAAGCACTTC. The full variable domain, its missing parts supplied by reference TRBV2 and TRBJ2-7, is EPEVTQTPSHQVTQMGQEVILRCVPISNHLYFYWYRQILGQKVEFLVSFYNNEISEKSEIFDDQFSVERPDGSNFTLKIRSTKLEDSAMYFCASSAVDRPLKHFGPGTRLTVT.

The gene calls are TRBV6-6 and TRBJ1-1; maybe TRBD1 (6 bases). The V gene lost 6 bases and the J gene lost 4 bases, with 15 bases spanning the gap. This CDR3 region has 14 residues. Germline assignment: CDR1 MNHNY and CDR2 SVGAGI (reference sequence). Here the CDR3 reads CASSLTGLGTEAFF. CDR3 DNA: TGTGCCAGCAGCCTCACAGGGCTCGGCACTGAAGCTTTCTTT.

The chain joins TRBV6-5 to TRBJ1-2; 8 nucleotides agree with TRBD1. The CDR3 extends over 14 amino acids. CDR1 is MNHEY, CDR2 SVGAGI, per germline. The trim removed 5 bases at V and 4 bases at J, leaving 6 bases unmatched. In DNA form, the CDR3 reads TGTGCCAGCAGTCGGACAGGGAGTAGCTATGGCTACACCTTC. This sequence encodes CASSRTGSSYGYTF.

The chain carries TRBV10-2 and TRBJ2-5; 9 bases match TRBD2. CDR3 length: 15 amino acids. The V and J ends lost 7 bases and 3 bases, in that order; junction bases with no gene match: 9. Per the germline V gene, CDR1 is WSHSY and CDR2 is SAAADI. The CDR3 DNA follows: TGCGCCAGCATTCGGGCGGGAGGGCCCAAAGAGACCCAGTACTTC. Protein product: CASIRAGGPKETQYF.

The rearrangement joins TRBV7-6 to TRBJ1-1; 8 bases agree with TRBD1. V lost 5 bases, J lost 3 bases, and 11 bases stayed unmatched. The CDR3 is 16 amino acids. The germline V gene encodes CDR1 SGHVS and CDR2 FNYEAQ. The CDR3 here is CASSPRAGGADTEAFF. The CDR3 nucleotides read TGTGCCAGCAGCCCCAGGGCAGGGGGCGCCGACACTGAAGCTTTCTTT.

The V and J genes are TRBV4-1 and TRBJ1-3; D gene uncertain. The CDR3 runs 15 residues. The V end was cut by 2 bases, the J end by 0 bases, with 8 bases between. Germline V CDR1 and CDR2: MGHRA, YSYEKL. This chain's CDR3 is CASSQWQLSGNTIYF. The CDR3 coding sequence is TGCGCCAGCAGCCAATGGCAACTCTCTGGAAACACCATATATTTT.

V and J are TRBV18 and TRBJ2-1; TRBD2 is a possible D gene (5 bases). Trimming left V 2 bases short and J 9 bases short, with 8 bases between. CDR1 and CDR2 from the germline V gene are KGHSH and LQKENI. This CDR3 region has 12 residues. The CDR3: CASSPSGSEQFF. The DNA of the CDR3 is TGTGCCAGCTCACCAAGCGGAAGTGAGCAGTTCTTC.

The CDR3, as DNA: TGTGCCAGTACTTCCGGGACAGGGGACGCGGGTGAAAAACTGTTTTTT. Translating gives CASTSGTGDAGEKLFF. V usage is TRBV2 and J usage is TRBJ1-4, with 10 nucleotides matching TRBD1. The CDR3 runs to 16 residues. Looked up from germline, CDR1 is SNHLY and CDR2 is FYNNEI. V shed 9 bases and J 7 bases; nucleotides not matched to a gene: 14.

Only one count was recorded for this clone. This chain uses TRBV5-4 with TRBJ2-5; TRBD1 might be the D (7 bases). Germline assignment: CDR1 SGHNT and CDR2 YYREEE (reference sequence). This CDR3 has 15 amino acids. V was shortened by 4 bases and J by 0 bases, with 13 bases between the two germline ends. The CDR3 loop is CASSTRGTYQETQYF. The CDR3 region has the DNA TGTGCCAGCAGCACCAGGGGGACTTACCAAGAGACCCAGTACTTC.